The present T cell receptor (beta chain) was sequenced within a study of T cell changes during pregnancy in multiple sclerosis. Clones were sequenced by immunoSEQ multiplex PCR, and TCRdb holds only the in-frame ones, with some missing. The table records just over 80,000 clones, 90% to 95% of them present only once. The CDR3 sequence is 18 residues long. This sequence was found in a female donor with multiple sclerosis, enrolled in a pregnancy study. The rearrangement links TRBV21-1 to TRBJ1-1. TRBV21-1 is flagged as a pseudogene. Sequencing was performed on peripheral blood, taken in the second trimester of pregnancy. The CDR3 DNA sequence: TGTGCCAGCAGCAAAGCGCGGGAGCCAACAGGACCTAACACTGAAGCTTTCTTT. Translating gives CASSKAREPTGPNTEAFF.